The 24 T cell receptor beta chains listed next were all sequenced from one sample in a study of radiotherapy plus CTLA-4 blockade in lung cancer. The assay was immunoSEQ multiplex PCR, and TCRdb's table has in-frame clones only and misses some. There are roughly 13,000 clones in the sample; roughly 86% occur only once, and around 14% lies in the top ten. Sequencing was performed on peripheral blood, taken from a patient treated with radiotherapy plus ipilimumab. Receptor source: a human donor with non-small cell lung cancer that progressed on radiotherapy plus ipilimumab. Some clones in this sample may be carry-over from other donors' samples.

The CDR3 DNA reads as TGCGCCAGCAGCTTCGGGACAGGAGACTCCTACGAGCAGTACTTC. Protein sequence: CASSFGTGDSYEQYF. The chain has TRBV5-1 and TRBJ2-7, with TRBD1 matching 8 bases. Germline trimming cut 2 bases from V and 0 bases from J; bases unmatched to any gene: 4. The length of the CDR3 is 15 residues. Germline V gene sequence: CDR1 SGHRS, CDR2 YFSETQ.

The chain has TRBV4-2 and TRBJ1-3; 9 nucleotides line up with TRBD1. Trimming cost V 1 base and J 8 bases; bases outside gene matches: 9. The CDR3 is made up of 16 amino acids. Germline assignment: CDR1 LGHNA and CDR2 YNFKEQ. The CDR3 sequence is CASSQGSTGGTDTIYF. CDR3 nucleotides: TGTGCCAGCAGCCAAGGTTCGACAGGGGGAACGGACACCATATATTTT.

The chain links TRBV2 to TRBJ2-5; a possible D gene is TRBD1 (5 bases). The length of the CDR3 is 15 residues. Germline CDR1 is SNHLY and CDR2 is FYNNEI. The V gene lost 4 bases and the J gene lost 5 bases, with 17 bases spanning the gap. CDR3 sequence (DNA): TGTGCCAGCAGTGGTACAGGTTCTCCAGGGGAGACCCAGTACTTC. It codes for CASSGTGSPGETQYF.

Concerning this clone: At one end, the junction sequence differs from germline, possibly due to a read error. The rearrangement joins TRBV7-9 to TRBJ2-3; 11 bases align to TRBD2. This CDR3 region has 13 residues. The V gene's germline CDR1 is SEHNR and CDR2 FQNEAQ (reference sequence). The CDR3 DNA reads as TGTGCCAGCAGCTTAGTCCCCGGGACTAGCGGATTCTTT. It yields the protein CASSLVPGTSGFF.

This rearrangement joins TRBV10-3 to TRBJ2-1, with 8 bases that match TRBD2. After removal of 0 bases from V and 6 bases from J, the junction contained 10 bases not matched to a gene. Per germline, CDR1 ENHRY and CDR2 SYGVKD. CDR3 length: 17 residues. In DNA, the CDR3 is TGTGCCATCAGTGAGTCGCTCGGGACTAGAGGTGTCAATGAGCAGTTCTTC. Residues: CAISESLGTRGVNEQFF.

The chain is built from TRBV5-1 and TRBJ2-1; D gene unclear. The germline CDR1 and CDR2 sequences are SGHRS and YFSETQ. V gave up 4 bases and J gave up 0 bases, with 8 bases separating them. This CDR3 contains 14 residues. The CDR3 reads CASSAGDSYNEQFF. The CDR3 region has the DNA TGCGCCAGCAGCGCCGGAGACTCCTACAATGAGCAGTTCTTC.

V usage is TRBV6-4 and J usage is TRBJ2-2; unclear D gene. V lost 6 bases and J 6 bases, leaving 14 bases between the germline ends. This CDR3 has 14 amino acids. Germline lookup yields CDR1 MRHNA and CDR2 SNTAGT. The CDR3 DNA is TGTGCCAGCAGAGAGGCCGGTACTGCCGGGGAGCTGTTTTTT. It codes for CASREAGTAGELFF.

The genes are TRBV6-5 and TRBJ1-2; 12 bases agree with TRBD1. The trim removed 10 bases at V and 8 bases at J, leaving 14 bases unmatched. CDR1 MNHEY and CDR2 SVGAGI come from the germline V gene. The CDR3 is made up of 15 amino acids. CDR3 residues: CATSEGGQGARGYTF. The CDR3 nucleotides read TGTGCCACCTCGGAGGGGGGACAGGGGGCGAGAGGCTACACCTTC.

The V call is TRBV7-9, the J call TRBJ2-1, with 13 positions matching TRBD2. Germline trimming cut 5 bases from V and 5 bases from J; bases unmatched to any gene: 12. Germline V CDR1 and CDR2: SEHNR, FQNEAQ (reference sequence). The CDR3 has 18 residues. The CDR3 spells CASSRRLAGGIAHNEQFF. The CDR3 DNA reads TGTGCCAGCAGCAGAAGACTAGCGGGAGGAATAGCTCACAATGAGCAGTTCTTC.

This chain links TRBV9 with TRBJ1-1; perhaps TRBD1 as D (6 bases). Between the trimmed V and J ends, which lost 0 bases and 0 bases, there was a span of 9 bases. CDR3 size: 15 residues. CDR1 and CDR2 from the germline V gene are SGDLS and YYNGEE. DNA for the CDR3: TGTGCCAGCAGCGTAGCTGGACAGTTGAACACTGAAGCTTTCTTT. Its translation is CASSVAGQLNTEAFF.

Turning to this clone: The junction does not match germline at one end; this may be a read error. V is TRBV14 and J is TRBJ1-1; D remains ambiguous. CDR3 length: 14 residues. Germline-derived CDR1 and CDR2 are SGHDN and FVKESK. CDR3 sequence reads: CAGSQTRTNTEAFF. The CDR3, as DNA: TGTGCCGGCAGCCAGACTCGGACTAACACTGAAGCTTTCTTT. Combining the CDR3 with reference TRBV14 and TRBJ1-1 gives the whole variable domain EAGVTQFPSHSVIEKGQTVTLRCDPISGHDNLYWYRRVMGKEIKFLLHFVKESKQDESGMPNNRFLAERTGGTYSTLKVQPAELEDSGVYFCAGSQTRTNTEAFFGQGTRLTVV.

The CDR3 bases are TGTGCCAGTAGCGACGGAGGCTTCGGTGGCTACACCTTC. Protein product: CASSDGGFGGYTF. The chain employs TRBV19 and TRBJ1-2, with D unclear. Trimming removed 6 bases from V and 7 bases from J, with 15 bases in between. Germline CDR1 and CDR2: LNHDA and SQIVND (reference sequence). This CDR3 is 13 amino acids long.

The CDR3 reads CASSRTGLGYEQYF. For the CDR3, the DNA is TGTGCCAGCAGCCGGACAGGGCTCGGCTACGAGCAGTACTTC. The J gene is TRBJ2-7, the V gene TRBV7-8, with 8 bases identical to TRBD1. There are 14 residues in the CDR3. The germline CDR1 and CDR2 sequences are SGHVS and FQNEAQ. Germline trimming cut 5 bases from V and 3 bases from J; bases unmatched to any gene: 6.

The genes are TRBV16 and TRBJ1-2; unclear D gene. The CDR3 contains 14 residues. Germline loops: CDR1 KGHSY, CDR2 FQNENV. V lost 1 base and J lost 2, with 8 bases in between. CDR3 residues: CASSQLLTNYGYTF. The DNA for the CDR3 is TGTGCCAGCAGCCAATTACTAACGAACTATGGCTACACCTTC.

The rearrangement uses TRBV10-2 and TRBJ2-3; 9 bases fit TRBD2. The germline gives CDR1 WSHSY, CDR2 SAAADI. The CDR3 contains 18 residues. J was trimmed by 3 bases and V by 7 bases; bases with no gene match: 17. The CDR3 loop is CASIDPPLSGSATDTQYF. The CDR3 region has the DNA TGCGCCAGCATAGATCCCCCCCTTAGCGGGAGCGCAACAGATACGCAGTATTTT.

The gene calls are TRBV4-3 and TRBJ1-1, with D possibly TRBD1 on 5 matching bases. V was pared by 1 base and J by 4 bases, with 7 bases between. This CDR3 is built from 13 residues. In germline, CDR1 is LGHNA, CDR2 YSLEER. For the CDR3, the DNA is TGCGCCAGCAGCCAAGCCAGGGCCACTGAAGCTTTCTTT. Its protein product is CASSQARATEAFF.

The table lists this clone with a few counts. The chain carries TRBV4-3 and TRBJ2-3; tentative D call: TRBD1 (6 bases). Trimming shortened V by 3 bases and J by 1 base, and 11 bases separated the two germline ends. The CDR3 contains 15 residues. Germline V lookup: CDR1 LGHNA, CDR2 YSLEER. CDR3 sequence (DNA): TGCGCCAGCAGCCAGCGACAGGTGGGCACAGATACGCAGTATTTT. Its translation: CASSQRQVGTDTQYF.

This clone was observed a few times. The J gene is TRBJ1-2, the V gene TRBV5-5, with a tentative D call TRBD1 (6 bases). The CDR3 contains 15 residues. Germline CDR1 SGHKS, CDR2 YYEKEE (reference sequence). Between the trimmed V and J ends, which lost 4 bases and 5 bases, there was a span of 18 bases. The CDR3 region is CASSALQGIGYGYTF. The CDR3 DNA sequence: TGTGCCAGCAGCGCGCTTCAGGGGATTGGGTATGGCTACACCTTC.

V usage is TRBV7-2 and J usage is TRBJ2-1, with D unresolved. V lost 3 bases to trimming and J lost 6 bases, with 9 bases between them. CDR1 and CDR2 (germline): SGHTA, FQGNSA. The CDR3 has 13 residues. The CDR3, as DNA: TGTGCCAGCAGCTTGGGCAATTTCAATGAGCAGTTCTTC. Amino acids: CASSLGNFNEQFF. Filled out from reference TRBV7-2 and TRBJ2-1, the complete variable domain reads GAGVSQSPSNKVTEKGKDVELRCDPISGHTALYWYRQSLGQGLEFLIYFQGNSAPDKSGLPSDRFSAERTGGSVSTLTIQRTQQEDSAVYLCASSLGNFNEQFFGPGTRLTVL.

The CDR3 nucleotides read TGTGCCAGCAGCGTAGGGGCAGGGAACACCGGGGAGCTGTTTTTT. This gives the protein CASSVGAGNTGELFF. The chain is built from TRBV9 and TRBJ2-2; D remains unclear. CDR1 is SGDLS, CDR2 YYNGEE, per germline. The CDR3 is 15 amino acids. Trimming removed 0 bases at V and 1 base at J, with 7 bases between. The full variable domain, in which reference TRBV9 and TRBJ2-2 provide the parts outside the CDR3, is DSGVTQTPKHLITATGQRVTLRCSPRSGDLSVYWYQQSLDQGLQFLIQYYNGEERAKGNILERFSAQQFPDLHSELNLSSLELGDSALYFCASSVGAGNTGELFFGEGSRLTVL.

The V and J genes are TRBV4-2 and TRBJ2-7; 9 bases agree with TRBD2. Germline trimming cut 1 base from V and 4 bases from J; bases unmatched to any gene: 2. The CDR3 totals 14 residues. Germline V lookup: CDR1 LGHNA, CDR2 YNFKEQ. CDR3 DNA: TGTGCCAGCAGCCAAGGGCTAGCGGGATACGAGCAGTACTTC. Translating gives CASSQGLAGYEQYF.

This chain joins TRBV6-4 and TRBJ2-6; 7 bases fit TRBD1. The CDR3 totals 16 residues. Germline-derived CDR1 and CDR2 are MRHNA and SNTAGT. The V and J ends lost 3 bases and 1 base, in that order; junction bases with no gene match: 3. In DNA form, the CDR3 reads TGTGCCAGCAGTGAGACGACAGGGTCTGGGGCCAACGTCCTGACTTTC. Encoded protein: CASSETTGSGANVLTF.

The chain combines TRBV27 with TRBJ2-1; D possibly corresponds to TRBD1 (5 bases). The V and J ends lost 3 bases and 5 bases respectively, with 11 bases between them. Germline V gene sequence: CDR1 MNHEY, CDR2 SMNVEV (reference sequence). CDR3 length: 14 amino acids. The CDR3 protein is CASSLGRADNEQFF. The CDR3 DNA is TGTGCCAGCAGTTTGGGCAGGGCGGACAATGAGCAGTTCTTC.

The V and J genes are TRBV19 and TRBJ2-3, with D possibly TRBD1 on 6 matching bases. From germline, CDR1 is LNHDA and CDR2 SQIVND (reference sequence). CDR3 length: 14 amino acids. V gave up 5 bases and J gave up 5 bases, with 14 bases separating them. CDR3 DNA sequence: TGTGCCAGTAGTGACAGGTACTATGAAGATACGCAGTATTTT. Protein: CASSDRYYEDTQYF.